The next 17 T cell receptor beta chains were all read from a single sample in a study of identifying expanded T cells in peripheral blood. Libraries were prepared by immunoSEQ multiplex PCR; TCRdb keeps only in-frame clonotypes and omits some of them. The data hold roughly 130,000 clones, with about 86% observed a single time. Specimen: blood. The receptors here all came from a person between 18 and 69 years old in good health.

The rearrangement links TRBV5-4 to TRBJ2-2, with 13 bases aligning to TRBD2. Germline V gene sequence: CDR1 SGHNT, CDR2 YYREEE (reference sequence). After removal of 4 bases from V and 3 bases from J, the junction contained 3 bases not matched to a gene. The CDR3 runs 16 residues. CDR3 loop: CASSKGLAGYTGELFF. The CDR3 DNA reads TGTGCCAGCAGCAAGGGACTAGCGGGATACACCGGGGAGCTGTTTTTT.

This sequence joins TRBV10-2 and TRBJ2-1; 13 bases match TRBD2. V gave up 9 bases and J gave up 10 bases; unmatched junction bases: 12. CDR1 is WSHSY and CDR2 is SAAADI in the germline V gene. The CDR3 is made up of 15 amino acids. The DNA of the CDR3 is TGCGCCAGTAGACCGGGACTAGCGGGGTTGGACGAGCAGTTCTTC. Protein: CASRPGLAGLDEQFF.

This chain links TRBV18 with TRBJ2-2, with TRBD1 matching over 8 bases. V lost 3 bases and J lost 5; bases outside the gene matches: 2. Germline CDR1 is KGHSH and CDR2 is LQKENI. This CDR3 region has 14 residues. CDR3 DNA: TGTGCCAGCTCACCGACAGGGGAGACCGGGGAGCTGTTTTTT. It is translated as CASSPTGETGELFF.

The genes are TRBV6-5 and TRBJ2-1; 9 bases are a match to TRBD1. With 0 bases clipped from V and 10 bases from J, the junction kept 10 bases outside the gene matches. Germline V gene data show CDR1 as MNHEY and CDR2 as SVGAGI. The CDR3 covers 16 residues. The CDR3 protein is CASSYSADRGIDEQFF. DNA for the CDR3: TGTGCCAGCAGTTACTCTGCCGACAGGGGGATCGACGAGCAGTTCTTC.

Written as DNA, the CDR3 is TGTGCCAGCGGCGGGGACCGACTCAGCTACGAGCAGTACTTC. Residues: CASGGDRLSYEQYF. The chain carries TRBV2 and TRBJ2-7; D is possibly TRBD2 (6 bases). The ends were cut back, 8 bases at V and 3 bases at J, with 17 bases in the middle. Germline V gene sequence: CDR1 SNHLY, CDR2 FYNNEI. The length of the CDR3 is 14 residues.

The rearrangement links TRBV5-6 to TRBJ1-6, with 9 bases aligning to TRBD1. Germline values: CDR1 SGHDT, CDR2 YYEEEE. The CDR3 totals 14 residues. The V segment lost 3 bases and the J segment 10 bases; nucleotides outside the gene matches: 5. The CDR3 nucleotides are TGTGCCAGCAGCTCGGACAGGGGTAAATCACCCCTCCACTTT. Translated: CASSSDRGKSPLHF.

This chain's CDR3 is CSVTRAGHNYGYTF. The CDR3 DNA sequence: TGCAGCGTTACTCGGGCCGGACATAACTATGGCTACACCTTC. The V gene is TRBV29-1, the J gene TRBJ1-2, with D perhaps matching TRBD1 (5 bases). Trimming shortened V by 5 bases and J by 1 base, and 14 bases separated the two germline ends. Germline CDR1 and CDR2: SQVTM and ANQGSEA. The CDR3 totals 14 residues.

J is TRBJ2-5 and V is TRBV4-1, with 10 bases lining up with TRBD2. The CDR3 loop spans 17 amino acids. Germline V gives CDR1 MGHRA, CDR2 YSYEKL. The junction had 8 bases not matched to a gene; V was cut back by 4 bases and J by 0 bases. The CDR3 bases are TGCGCCAGCAGCCTCCATGTACTAGCGGGGTACCAAGAGACCCAGTACTTC. Translated: CASSLHVLAGYQETQYF.

V gene TRBV7-6 combines with J gene TRBJ2-3; 12 nucleotides match TRBD2. With 3 bases clipped from V and 7 bases from J, the junction kept 2 bases outside the gene matches. Germline CDR1 SGHVS, CDR2 FNYEAQ. The CDR3 runs 14 residues. The CDR3 is CASSLGLAGYTQYF. Written as DNA, the CDR3 is TGTGCCAGCAGCTTGGGACTAGCGGGCTATACGCAGTATTTT.

V usage is TRBV7-2 and J usage is TRBJ2-1, with D hard to call. The ends were cut back, 2 bases at V and 3 bases at J, with 8 bases in the middle. The CDR3 extends over 14 amino acids. Looked up from germline, CDR1 is SGHTA and CDR2 is FQGNSA. This chain's CDR3 is CASSLLWSYNEQFF. The CDR3 coding sequence is TGTGCCAGCAGCTTACTGTGGAGCTACAATGAGCAGTTCTTC. Combining the CDR3 with reference TRBV7-2 and TRBJ2-1 gives the whole variable domain GAGVSQSPSNKVTEKGKDVELRCDPISGHTALYWYRQSLGQGLEFLIYFQGNSAPDKSGLPSDRFSAERTGGSVSTLTIQRTQQEDSAVYLCASSLLWSYNEQFFGPGTRLTVL.

This chain links TRBV15 with TRBJ2-7; 11 bases fit TRBD2. Germline values: CDR1 LNHNV, CDR2 YYDKDF (reference sequence). The length of the CDR3 is 15 residues. J gave up 5 bases and V 3 bases, and 6 bases lay outside the gene matches. CDR3 region: CATSRLSGGANEQYF. The CDR3 coding sequence is TGTGCCACCAGCAGGCTTAGCGGGGGGGCAAACGAGCAGTACTTC. Looking up the rest from reference TRBV15 and TRBJ2-7 gives the full variable domain: DAMVIQNPRYQVTQFGKPVTLSCSQTLNHNVMYWYQQKSSQAPKLLFHYYDKDFNNEADTPDNFQSRRPNTSFCFLDIRSPGLGDTAMYLCATSRLSGGANEQYFGPGTRLTVT.

The CDR3 region has the DNA TGTGCCAGCAGACCATCAGGGAACCCTGGAAACACCATATATTTT. This codes for CASRPSGNPGNTIYF. The gene calls are TRBV2 and TRBJ1-3; perhaps TRBD1 as D (5 bases). The CDR3 consists of 15 residues. V was pared by 6 bases and J by 2 bases, with 14 bases between. The V gene's germline CDR1 is SNHLY and CDR2 FYNNEI.

The chain is built from TRBV20-1 and TRBJ2-5, with unresolved D. V gave up 3 bases and J gave up 5 bases, with 7 bases separating them. Per germline, CDR1 DFQATT and CDR2 SNEGSKA (reference sequence). This CDR3 region has 11 residues. The CDR3 nucleotides are TGCAGTGCTAGTTCCAGGGAGACCCAGTACTTC. Its translation is CSASSRETQYF.

The gene calls are TRBV5-1 and TRBJ1-5, with 11 positions matching TRBD1. Trimming took 4 bases from V and 6 from J; bases not matched to a gene: 3. CDR3 length equals 14 residues. CDR1 is SGHRS and CDR2 is YFSETQ in the germline V gene. This chain's CDR3 is CASSRGQGGQPQHF. CDR3 coding DNA: TGCGCCAGCAGCCGGGGACAGGGGGGTCAGCCCCAGCATTTT.

V and J are TRBV5-4 and TRBJ2-1; 9 positions match TRBD1. V shed 5 bases and J 9 bases; nucleotides not matched to a gene: 15. The germline CDR1 and CDR2 sequences are SGHNT and YYREEE (reference sequence). CDR3 length equals 16 residues. CDR3 in DNA: TGTGCCAGCAGTCCCCTAACAGGGGGCGTTTCTGGTGAGCAGTTCTTC. Amino acids: CASSPLTGGVSGEQFF.

V and J are TRBV15 and TRBJ2-5, with no clear D. Looked up from germline, CDR1 is LNHNV and CDR2 is YYDKDF (reference sequence). V shed 3 bases and J shed 3 bases, with 8 bases lying between them. The CDR3 totals 13 residues. The CDR3 DNA follows: TGTGCCACCAGCAGGGACGGAAAAGAGACCCAGTACTTC. This sequence encodes CATSRDGKETQYF.

The chain carries TRBV5-4 and TRBJ2-5; TRBD1 matches at 7 bases. With V trimmed by 2 bases and J by 3 bases, 1 base remained unmatched. Looked up from germline, CDR1 is SGHNT and CDR2 is YYREEE (reference sequence). CDR3 length: 13 residues. Here the CDR3 reads CASSLTGEETQYF. As DNA, the CDR3 is TGTGCCAGCAGCTTAACAGGGGAAGAGACCCAGTACTTC.